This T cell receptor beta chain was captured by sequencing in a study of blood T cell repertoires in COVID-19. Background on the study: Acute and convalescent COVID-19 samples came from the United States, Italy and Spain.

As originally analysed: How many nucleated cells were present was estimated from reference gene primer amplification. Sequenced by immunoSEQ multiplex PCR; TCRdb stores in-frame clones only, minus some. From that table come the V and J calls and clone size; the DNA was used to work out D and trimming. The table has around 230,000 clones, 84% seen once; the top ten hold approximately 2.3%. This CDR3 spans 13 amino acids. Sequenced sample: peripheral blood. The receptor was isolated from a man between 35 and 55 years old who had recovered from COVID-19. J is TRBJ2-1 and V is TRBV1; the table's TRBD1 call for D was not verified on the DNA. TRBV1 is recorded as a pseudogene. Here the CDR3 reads CTSSHNLGAEQFF. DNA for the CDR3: TGCACCAGCAGCCATAACCTTGGGGCAGAGCAGTTCTTC.